The entry that follows covers one T cell receptor beta chain sequence. The data were taken from a study of blood T cell repertoires in COVID-19. Study at large: The United States, Italy and Spain were the sources of the acute and convalescent COVID-19 samples. In each case, the material was cDNA or gDNA derived from T cells, B-cell-depleted T cells, or PBMCs.

Authors' methods: Counts of nucleated cells, estimated from reference gene primer amplification, were obtained. The repertoire was sequenced with immunoSEQ multiplex PCR; TCRdb's copy has only in-frame clones and lacks some. V, J and clone size were drawn from that table, and D and trimming were deduced from the DNA. The sample comprises over 140,000 clones, about 79% of which are singletons, and over 4% rests with the top ten. The material sequenced was peripheral blood. The sequence derives from a woman older than 75 with active or convalescent COVID-19.

CDR3 nucleotide sequence: TGTGCCACCAGTGTCTCCAAAGGGGGGGGCGTTGAGACCCAGTACTTC. Translated, it gives CATSVSKGGGVETQYF. J is TRBJ2-5 and V is TRBV24-1, with D possibly being TRBD2 (7 bases). This CDR3 is built from 16 residues. Germline values: CDR1 KGHDR, CDR2 SFDVKD. Deletions cut 5 bases from V and 5 bases from J, with 20 bases between.